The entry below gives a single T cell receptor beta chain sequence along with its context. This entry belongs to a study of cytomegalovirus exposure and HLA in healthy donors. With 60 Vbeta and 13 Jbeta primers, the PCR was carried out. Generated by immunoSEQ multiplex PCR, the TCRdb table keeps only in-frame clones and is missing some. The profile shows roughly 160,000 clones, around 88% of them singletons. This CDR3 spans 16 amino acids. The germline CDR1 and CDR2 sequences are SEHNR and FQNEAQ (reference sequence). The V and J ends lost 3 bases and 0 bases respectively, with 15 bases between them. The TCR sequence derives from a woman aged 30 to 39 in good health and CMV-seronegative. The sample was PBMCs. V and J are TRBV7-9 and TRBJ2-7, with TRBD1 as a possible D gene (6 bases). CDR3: CASSFPNEGDSYEQYF. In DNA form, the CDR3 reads TGTGCCAGCAGCTTCCCCAATGAGGGGGACTCCTACGAGCAGTACTTC.